Presented here are 10 T cell receptor beta chains from one specimen sequenced in a study of T cells after posttransplantation cyclophosphamide. Libraries were prepared by immunoSEQ multiplex PCR; TCRdb keeps only in-frame clonotypes and omits some of them. The table lists some 10,000 clones, with no singletons. A marrow graft followed busulfan-fludarabine conditioning, with cyclophosphamide on days +3 and +4. The sequencing used PBMCs, collected after allogeneic stem cell transplant with posttransplant cyclophosphamide. All receptors derive from a female patient in her 40s who received an allogeneic stem cell transplant from a related donor, was CMV-positive, and had no GVHD. The T cells may partly be graft donor cells.

This clone was seen at least ten times. The rearrangement joins TRBV5-6 to TRBJ2-1; TRBD2 is a possible D gene (6 bases). Germline CDR1 and CDR2: SGHDT and YYEEEE. The ends were cut back, 8 bases at V and 2 bases at J, with 17 bases in the middle. This CDR3 comprises 15 residues. DNA for the CDR3: TGTGCCAGTCGCGGCGGCGGGGCGCCCTACAATGAGCAGTTCTTC. Translated, it gives CASRGGGAPYNEQFF.

In its sample, this clone was seen many times. The chain links TRBV2 to TRBJ2-5, with D possibly being TRBD2 (6 bases). Trimming removed 8 bases from V and 9 bases from J, with 22 bases in between. CDR1 and CDR2 from the germline V gene are SNHLY and FYNNEI. This CDR3 has 14 amino acids. CDR3 loop: CASQDRTGWGAQYF. DNA of the CDR3: TGTGCCAGCCAAGATCGAACCGGTTGGGGGGCCCAGTACTTC. Full variable domain (outside the CDR3, taken from reference TRBV2 and TRBJ2-5): EPEVTQTPSHQVTQMGQEVILRCVPISNHLYFYWYRQILGQKVEFLVSFYNNEISEKSEIFDDQFSVERPDGSNFTLKIRSTKLEDSAMYFCASQDRTGWGAQYFGPGTRLLVL.

In its sample, this clone is medium-sized. The chain joins TRBV14 to TRBJ2-4; TRBD2 matches at 7 bases. V gave up 0 bases and J gave up 6 bases; unmatched junction bases: 14. The CDR3 extends over 18 amino acids. Germline CDR1 SGHDN, CDR2 FVKESK. CDR3 sequence: CASSQEFEETGGRNIQYF. CDR3 coding DNA: TGTGCCAGCAGCCAAGAGTTCGAAGAGACGGGAGGTCGAAACATTCAGTACTTC.

This clone rates as medium-sized (0.01 to 0.1%). The V call is TRBV9, the J call TRBJ2-7, with TRBD1 matching 9 bases. Germline lookup yields CDR1 SGDLS and CDR2 YYNGEE. The junction had 6 bases not matched to a gene; V was cut back by 0 bases and J by 5 bases. The CDR3 is 15 amino acids. The CDR3 loop is CASSVAGTGFDEQYF. The CDR3 region has the DNA TGTGCCAGCAGCGTAGCGGGGACAGGGTTCGACGAGCAGTACTTC.

This clone appeared many times. The CDR3 DNA follows: TGCGCCAGCAGCCCCGGGACAGATACGCAGTATTTT. Its protein product is CASSPGTDTQYF. The chain is built from TRBV4-1 and TRBJ2-3; no reliable D call. Germline-derived CDR1 and CDR2 are MGHRA and YSYEKL. The CDR3 is 12 residues long. The germline V and J ends were trimmed by 4 bases and 3 bases, with 5 bases remaining between them.

At least ten counts were recorded for this clone. This chain uses TRBV10-1 with TRBJ2-3, with D possibly TRBD2 on 6 matching bases. Looked up from germline, CDR1 is WNHNN and CDR2 is SYGVQD (reference sequence). V was pared by 2 bases and J by 3 bases, with 18 bases between. CDR3 size: 17 residues. The CDR3 here is CASSEPGIPGGTDTQYF. CDR3 nucleotides: TGCGCCAGCAGTGAGCCGGGGATTCCCGGGGGAACAGATACGCAGTATTTT.

Only a few counts were recorded for this clone. V and J are TRBV7-3 and TRBJ2-3, with D perhaps matching TRBD2 (5 bases). The germline V gene has CDR1 SGHTA and CDR2 FQGTGA. The CDR3 is 15 residues long. Trimming removed 5 bases at V and 4 bases at J, with 16 bases between. The CDR3, as DNA: TGTGCCAGCAGCACTAACGGGCTAGCAGCAGATACGCAGTATTTT. Translated: CASSTNGLAADTQYF.

At least ten counts were recorded for this clone. The chain employs TRBV7-2 and TRBJ2-3, with unresolved D. V gave up 3 bases and J gave up 0 bases, with 10 bases separating them. Germline-derived CDR1 and CDR2 are SGHTA and FQGNSA. The CDR3 length is 15 residues. The CDR3 spells CASSFATLSTDTQYF. The DNA for the CDR3 is TGTGCCAGCAGCTTTGCGACTTTGAGCACAGATACGCAGTATTTT.

At least ten counts were recorded for this clone. The genes are TRBV7-9 and TRBJ2-3, with a tentative D call TRBD1 (5 bases). This CDR3 contains 15 residues. Germline V CDR1 and CDR2: SEHNR, FQNEAQ (reference sequence). The V and J ends lost 5 bases and 1 base respectively, with 13 bases between them. This CDR3 reads CASSQGAAGTDTQYF. The CDR3 DNA reads as TGTGCCAGCAGCCAAGGGGCGGCTGGCACAGATACGCAGTATTTT.

This clone came up many times. CDR3 sequence reads: CAISLTGLYTF. DNA of the CDR3: TGTGCCATCAGTTTGACAGGACTCTACACCTTC. This chain uses TRBV10-3 with TRBJ1-2, with D tentatively TRBD1 (6 bases). V lost 5 bases and J lost 10, with 11 bases in between. This CDR3 has 11 residues. Germline CDR1 and CDR2: ENHRY and SYGVKD.